The TCR beta chain under discussion was sequenced for a study of blood T cell repertoires in COVID-19. During active infection, Seattle patients enrolled and were then monitored through disease. Germline CDR1 is SQVTM and CDR2 is ANQGSEA. Trimming took 1 base from V and 8 from J; bases not matched to a gene: 9. The CDR3 covers 15 residues. In the original processing: Reference gene primer amplification in the assay estimated nucleated cell counts. Generated by immunoSEQ multiplex PCR, the TCRdb table keeps only in-frame clones and is missing some. V, J and clone size are those of that table, while D and trimming were read from the DNA. Among about 60,000 clones listed, roughly 88% were seen once.

The TCR was taken from a man aged 30 to 45 with COVID-19, enrolled during active disease. Sequencing was performed on peripheral blood. The chain recombines TRBV29-1 with TRBJ2-1; 9 bases line up with TRBD1. The CDR3 loop is CSVEGRWTGVDEQFF. DNA of the CDR3: TGCAGCGTTGAAGGTCGGTGGACAGGGGTGGATGAGCAGTTCTTC.